What follows are 21 T cell receptor beta chains derived from one specimen sequenced in a study of blood T cell repertoires in COVID-19. Libraries were prepared by immunoSEQ multiplex PCR; TCRdb keeps only in-frame clonotypes and omits some of them. The table shows 210,000 or so clones, with 87% occurring only once. Material for sequencing was PBMCs or T cells enriched from blood (not recorded which). The origin of the receptors is a man between 25 and 39 years old who had recovered from COVID-19.

This clone appeared a few times. The sample holds other DNA sequences that translate to the same CDR3. The chain has TRBV30 and TRBJ1-2, with a weak D call TRBD1 (5 bases). The CDR3 is 12 residues long. The V and J ends lost 2 bases and 5 bases respectively, with 9 bases between them. CDR1 and CDR2 (germline): GTSNPN, SVGIG (reference sequence). CDR3 sequence (DNA): TGTGCCTGGAGTAGGACACCTTATGGCTACACCTTC. This sequence encodes CAWSRTPYGYTF.

The chain couples TRBV5-1 to TRBJ1-5, with TRBD1 identical over 8 bases. J gave up 3 bases and V 5 bases, and 4 bases lay outside the gene matches. There are 14 residues in the CDR3. Germline V gene data show CDR1 as SGHRS and CDR2 as YFSETQ. CDR3 nucleotides: TGCGCCAGCAGGACAGGGGTTGACAATCAGCCCCAGCATTTT. Translated: CASRTGVDNQPQHF.

The chain employs TRBV7-9 and TRBJ2-7; the match to TRBD2 covers 11 bases. CDR1 and CDR2 from the germline V gene are SEHNR and FQNEAQ (reference sequence). V lost 1 base, J lost 4 bases, and 9 bases stayed unmatched. CDR3 length: 17 residues. CDR3 loop: CASSLGGFGTSGYEQYF. CDR3 nucleotides: TGTGCCAGCAGCTTAGGTGGGTTCGGGACTAGCGGTTACGAGCAGTACTTC.

The chain recombines TRBV4-1 with TRBJ1-4; D is perhaps TRBD1 (5 bases). The length of the CDR3 is 15 residues. V lost 4 bases and J lost 8, with 17 bases in between. The V gene's germline CDR1 is MGHRA and CDR2 YSYEKL. CDR3 bases: TGCGCCAGCAGCCCCACCGACAGTTTATACGAAAAACTGTTTTTT. Translating gives CASSPTDSLYEKLFF.

The chain couples TRBV19 to TRBJ2-5; D unresolved. The CDR3 has 15 residues. Trimming shortened V by 5 bases and J by 2 bases, and 15 bases separated the two germline ends. The germline CDR1 and CDR2 sequences are LNHDA and SQIVND (reference sequence). CDR3 nucleotides: TGTGCCAGTAGTCCTCTAGACCGGAATCAAGAGACCCAGTACTTC. It translates to CASSPLDRNQETQYF.

The rearrangement uses TRBV28 and TRBJ2-2, with TRBD1 matching over 7 bases. The J segment lost 0 bases and the V segment lost 6 bases, leaving 1 base of the junction unmatched. This CDR3 has 14 residues. Germline V gene sequence: CDR1 MDHEN, CDR2 SYDVKM. The CDR3 bases are TGTGCCAGCAGGGGGACAGCGAACACCGGGGAGCTGTTTTTT. Encoded protein: CASRGTANTGELFF.

CDR3 sequence: CASSQTGSDTQYF. The CDR3, as DNA: TGTGCCAGCAGCCAAACGGGGAGTGATACGCAGTATTTT. V usage is TRBV16 and J usage is TRBJ2-3; TRBD2 might be the D (5 bases). The CDR3 has 13 residues. Per germline, CDR1 KGHSY and CDR2 FQNENV. The ends were cut back, 2 bases at V and 6 bases at J, with 9 bases in the middle.

The genes are TRBV6-5 and TRBJ2-2; 8 bases align to TRBD1. CDR3 length: 16 amino acids. Germline lookup yields CDR1 MNHEY and CDR2 SVGAGI. With V trimmed by 2 bases and J by 4 bases, 6 bases remained unmatched. DNA for the CDR3: TGTGCCAGCAGTTACCAGCGACAGGGGAGCACCGGGGAGCTGTTTTTT. Protein: CASSYQRQGSTGELFF.

This clone was observed once. The chain carries TRBV5-1 and TRBJ2-5; D not certain. V was trimmed by 0 bases and J by 9 bases, leaving 9 bases between them. The CDR3 is 12 residues long. Germline-derived CDR1 and CDR2 are SGHRS and YFSETQ. CDR3 loop: CASSLETPAQYF. In DNA form, the CDR3 reads TGCGCCAGCAGCTTGGAAACTCCTGCCCAGTACTTC.

This clone appeared a single time. This chain connects TRBV7-2 to TRBJ2-7, with 11 bases that match TRBD1. V dropped 5 bases and J dropped 3; count of bases not matched to a gene: 6. The CDR3 has 15 amino acids. CDR1 is SGHTA and CDR2 is FQGNSA in the germline V gene. The CDR3 sequence: CASSPRTGGLYEQYF. CDR3 in DNA: TGTGCCAGCAGCCCCCGGACAGGGGGCCTCTACGAGCAGTACTTC.

This clone occurred a few times. This chain joins TRBV5-4 and TRBJ1-6; D is unresolved. V lost 5 bases and J lost 7, with 13 bases in between. CDR1 and CDR2 from the germline V gene are SGHNT and YYREEE (reference sequence). This CDR3 contains 14 residues. The chain's CDR3 is CASRSTGINSPLHF. The DNA for the CDR3 is TGTGCCAGCAGATCCACGGGGATCAATTCACCCCTCCACTTT.

This clone was observed once. The rearrangement joins TRBV11-2 to TRBJ1-1, with 7 bases that match TRBD1. CDR1 and CDR2 (germline): SGHAT, FQNNGV. The CDR3 has 14 residues. The V and J ends lost 7 bases and 4 bases, in that order; junction bases with no gene match: 9. The chain's CDR3 is CASTRGGWGTEAFF. CDR3 coding DNA: TGTGCCAGCACCCGAGGGGGCTGGGGCACTGAAGCTTTCTTT.

The V and J genes are TRBV20-1 and TRBJ2-3; possibly TRBD2 for D (5 bases). Looked up from germline, CDR1 is DFQATT and CDR2 is SNEGSKA (reference sequence). Trimming took 3 bases from V and 3 from J, leaving 16 bases between them. The CDR3 has 15 amino acids. DNA of the CDR3: TGCAGTGCTAGTTTGGCTGTGGGAGCTACAGATACGCAGTATTTT. It encodes CSASLAVGATDTQYF.

CDR3 nucleotides: TGTGCCAGCAAAACTAGCGGTATAGATACGCAGTATTTT. It yields the protein CASKTSGIDTQYF. The chain uses TRBV6-5 and TRBJ2-3, with TRBD2 identical over 8 bases. Germline V gene lookup returns CDR1 MNHEY and CDR2 SVGAGI. V trimming: 7 bases; J trimming: 5 bases; junction bases outside the gene matches: 5. This CDR3 has 13 residues.

V and J are TRBV27 and TRBJ2-7; TRBD2 matches 11 bases. Germline CDR1 MNHEY, CDR2 SMNVEV (reference sequence). Germline trimming cut 6 bases from V and 4 bases from J; bases unmatched to any gene: 11. The CDR3 totals 16 residues. The CDR3, as DNA: TGTGCCAGCAGAACCTACACAGGGACTAGCGGATACGAGCAGTACTTC. This codes for CASRTYTGTSGYEQYF.

V and J are TRBV2 and TRBJ1-6, with unresolved D. CDR1 SNHLY and CDR2 FYNNEI come from the germline V gene. This CDR3 region has 15 residues. Trimming removed 2 bases at V and 0 bases at J, with 5 bases between. The CDR3 region has the DNA TGTGCCAGCAGTGAAAGGAGCTCCTATAATTCACCCCTCCACTTT. Amino acids: CASSERSSYNSPLHF.

This clone appeared a few times. Relative to the germline gene, one junction end is altered; a read error may explain this. This chain connects TRBV30 to TRBJ2-1, with 11 bases fitting TRBD2. This CDR3 has 18 amino acids. The germline V gene has CDR1 GTSNPN and CDR2 SVGIG (reference sequence). CDR3 nucleotide sequence: TGTGCCTGGAGTGTGTGGGCTAGCGGGAGGTCTTCTTACAGTGAGCAGTTCTTC. This codes for CAWSVWASGRSSYSEQFF.

The chain links TRBV9 to TRBJ1-1; 7 bases are shared with TRBD1. The germline V gene has CDR1 SGDLS and CDR2 YYNGEE. The CDR3 sequence is 14 residues long. V dropped 3 bases and J dropped 6; count of bases not matched to a gene: 8. CDR3 protein: CASSALRGPSEAFF. In DNA form, the CDR3 reads TGTGCCAGCAGCGCCCTTAGGGGGCCTTCTGAAGCTTTCTTT. The full variable domain, completed using reference TRBV9 and TRBJ1-1, is DSGVTQTPKHLITATGQRVTLRCSPRSGDLSVYWYQQSLDQGLQFLIQYYNGEERAKGNILERFSAQQFPDLHSELNLSSLELGDSALYFCASSALRGPSEAFFGQGTRLTVV.

The V gene is TRBV6-2 or TRBV6-3, the J gene TRBJ1-2, with TRBD1 identical over 9 bases. Trimming cost V 4 bases and J 2 bases; bases outside gene matches: 5. There are 15 residues in the CDR3. Germline CDR1 is MNHEY and CDR2 is SVGEGT. This CDR3 is CASSFPGQGNYGYTF. CDR3 nucleotide sequence: TGTGCCAGCAGTTTTCCGGGACAGGGAAACTATGGCTACACCTTC.

The chain couples TRBV19 to TRBJ1-2, with TRBD1 matching over 7 bases. The CDR3 runs to 13 residues. Looked up from germline, CDR1 is LNHDA and CDR2 is SQIVND (reference sequence). V shed 8 bases, J shed 6 bases, and the junction held 9 bases outside the gene matches. The CDR3 reads CASLTGEGDGYTF. Here the CDR3 DNA reads TGTGCCAGTCTTACAGGGGAAGGAGATGGCTACACCTTC.

The J gene is TRBJ1-2, the V gene TRBV29-1; 9 bases are a match to TRBD1. The CDR3 extends over 14 amino acids. Germline V gives CDR1 SQVTM, CDR2 ANQGSEA. V dropped 6 bases and J dropped 3; count of bases not matched to a gene: 8. The CDR3 DNA reads TGCAGCGTGGACCGGGACAGGGATTACTATGGCTACACCTTC. This gives the protein CSVDRDRDYYGYTF.